What follows describes a single TCR beta chain. The antigen is not known. V lost 0 bases, J lost 1 base, and 4 bases stayed unmatched. The CDR3 has 16 residues. In germline, CDR1 is SGHRS, CDR2 YFSETQ. Profiling relied on immunoSEQ multiplex PCR, and the TCRdb table lists in-frame clones only, not all of them. The sample lists about 52,000 clones, 60% to 80% occurring once. This sample is drawn from a study of vaccination effects on CD4 cells after COVID-19. Expansion of antigen-specific CD4+ T cells with viral peptide pools was carried out by the ViraFEST assay before sequencing. The culture ran for 10 days before CD4+ T cells were isolated. According to the study, vaccine recipients showed no prior SARS-CoV-2 infection and negative nucleocapsid antibodies.

The material was CD4+ T cells from PBMCs cultured with HCoV-OC43 spike peptides, obtained before COVID-19 vaccination. Described subset: HCoV-OC43 spike overlapping peptide pool stimulation. The receptor was derived from a human donor who received a COVID-19 vaccine. V is TRBV5-1 and J is TRBJ2-5, with 9 nucleotides matching TRBD2. The CDR3 protein is CASSLALTSGQETQYF. For the CDR3, the DNA is TGCGCCAGCAGCTTGGCCCTGACTAGCGGCCAAGAGACCCAGTACTTC.